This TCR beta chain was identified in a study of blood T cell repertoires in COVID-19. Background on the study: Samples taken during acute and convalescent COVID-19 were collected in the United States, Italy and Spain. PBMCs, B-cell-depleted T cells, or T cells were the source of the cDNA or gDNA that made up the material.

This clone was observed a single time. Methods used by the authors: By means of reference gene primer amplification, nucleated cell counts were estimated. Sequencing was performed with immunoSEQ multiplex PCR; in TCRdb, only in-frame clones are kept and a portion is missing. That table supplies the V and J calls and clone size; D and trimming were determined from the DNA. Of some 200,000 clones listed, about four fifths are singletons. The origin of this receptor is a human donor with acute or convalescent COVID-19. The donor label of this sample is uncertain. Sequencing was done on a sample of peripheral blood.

The CDR3 DNA reads TGTGCCAGCAGTGGGGGGACAGGCTCACCCCCTCAGACCCAGTACTTC. Translating gives CASSGGTGSPPQTQYF. The J gene is TRBJ2-5, the V gene TRBV6-1; 8 positions match TRBD1. CDR3 length: 16 residues. V gave up 4 bases and J gave up 6 bases; unmatched junction bases: 13. Germline V gene sequence: CDR1 MNHNS, CDR2 SASEGT.